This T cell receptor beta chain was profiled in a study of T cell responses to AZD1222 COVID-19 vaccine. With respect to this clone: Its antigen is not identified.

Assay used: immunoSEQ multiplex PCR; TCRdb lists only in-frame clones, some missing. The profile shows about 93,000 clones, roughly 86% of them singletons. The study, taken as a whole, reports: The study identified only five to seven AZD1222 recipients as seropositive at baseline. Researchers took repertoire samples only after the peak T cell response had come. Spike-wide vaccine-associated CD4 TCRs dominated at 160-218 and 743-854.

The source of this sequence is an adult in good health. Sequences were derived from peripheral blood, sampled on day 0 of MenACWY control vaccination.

CDR3 sequence reads: CASSRGARSYNEQFF. The DNA of the CDR3 is TGTGCCAGCAGCCGCGGGGCCCGATCCTACAATGAGCAGTTCTTC. V is TRBV3-1 (or the pseudogene TRBV3-2) and J is TRBJ2-1; tentative D call: TRBD2 (6 bases). With 4 bases removed from V and 1 base from J, the gap between germline ends came to 11 bases. The germline V gene has CDR1 LGHDT and CDR2 YNNKEL (reference sequence). The CDR3 consists of 15 residues.